This entry concerns a single TCR beta chain. The specificity of this receptor is unknown. Base qualities were left out, and no much larger clone turns up one base away. In light of the paper, this sample's treatment or condition label describes: in vitro stimulation with specific CMV peptide epitopes to enrich CMV-specific T cells. Clipping removes 2 bases from V and 1 base from J, with 9 as the unmatched junction base count. From the germline V gene (reference sequence), CDR1 is SGHNT and CDR2 is YYREEE. The CDR3 contains 17 residues, cysteine and phenylalanine counted. Only the CDR3 DNA is retained, 51 bases long and in frame from the first base. This entry comes from a study of T cell repertoires in cytomegalovirus infection (dated by TCRdb to the late 2010s). Regarding the complete study: Peptide stimulations targeted recently identified HLA-C-restricted CMV epitopes, whose presentation resists viral immunomodulation, together with well-studied HLA-B-restricted epitopes. Donor HLA type was relevant to the analysis, because carriage of CMV infection together with the matching HLA type was indicated by public TCR beta signatures. Study-wide conclusions, independent of this receptor: In both this cohort and an independent cohort of 300 to 450 donors, the cumulative frequency of public TCR beta family members distinguished carriers of CMV infection plus the relevant HLA type. The ex vivo response was dominated by HLA-C-restricted CMV-specific TCR beta clonotypes, which also provided the single most frequent clonotype in two of eight donors.

These reads were obtained on an Illumina HiSeq 1500. The public reads were quality trimmed at Q25 with fastp and then assembled into clones with MiXCR by TCRdb, keeping productive beta chains. For every CDR3 protein sequence, its rows merge into one entry that carries the most common genes and DNA. Within this sample are 570,000 or so distinct CDR3 sequences, with 35% to 50% of them counted one time only. The top ten clonotypes cover 40% to 60% of the sample. This TCR was recovered from a human donor in good health (CMV status not recorded). Some clones in this sample may be carry-over from other donors' samples. The V and J segments used are TRBV5-4 and TRBJ2-1, with 7 bases in between that match TRBD1. This specimen consisted of cultured PBMCs, obtained from culture after CMV antigen stimulation. The DNA reads TGTGCCAGCAGCTTCAAGGGGGCAAGGCGTTCCTACAATGAGCAGTTCTTC. Its protein is CASSFKGARRSYNEQFF.